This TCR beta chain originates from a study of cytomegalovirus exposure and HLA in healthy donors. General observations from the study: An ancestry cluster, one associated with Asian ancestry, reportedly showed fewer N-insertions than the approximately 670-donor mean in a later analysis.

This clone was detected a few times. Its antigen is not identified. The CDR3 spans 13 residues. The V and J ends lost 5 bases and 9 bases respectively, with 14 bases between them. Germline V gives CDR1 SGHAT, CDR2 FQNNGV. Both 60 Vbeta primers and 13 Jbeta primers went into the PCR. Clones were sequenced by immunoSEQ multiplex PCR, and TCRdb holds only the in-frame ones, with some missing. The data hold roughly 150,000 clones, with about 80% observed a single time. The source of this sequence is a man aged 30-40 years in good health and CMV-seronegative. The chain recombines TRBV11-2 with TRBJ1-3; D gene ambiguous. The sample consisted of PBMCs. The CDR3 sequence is CASSPFPGSTIYF. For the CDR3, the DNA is TGTGCCAGCAGCCCCTTCCCGGGATCCACCATATATTTT.